This TCR beta chain was observed in a study of T cell clones after liver transplantation. About the research overall: As an antigen-independent comparator, third-party-reactive TCRbeta sequences came from pre-transplant mixed lymphocyte reactions. Until 12-24 months post-transplant, subjects got standard immunosuppression and no induction.

Method: immunoSEQ multiplex PCR; TCRdb's copy keeps in-frame clones and lacks some. Seen here are 55,000 to 75,000 clones, around three quarters observed once, and the top ten hold about 2.6%. As concerns this clone: Its matching antigen is unknown.

The study, taken as a whole, reports: Donor-reactive sequences fell more than third party-reactive ones, suggesting partial deletion.

CD3+CD4+ and CD3+CD8+ cells were FACS-sorted from thawed unstimulated PBMCs. V lost 5 bases and J lost 4; bases outside the gene matches: 1. The CDR3 consists of 14 residues. Germline CDR1 SEHNR, CDR2 FQNEAQ (reference sequence). Sequenced material: CD4+ T cells from blood, taken at the roughly 16-month timepoint. V usage is TRBV7-9 and J usage is TRBJ1-4; 10 nucleotides agree with TRBD1. This clonotype originated in a human patient who received a liver transplant. Some T cells here may be from the graft donor. The CDR3 DNA reads as TGTGCCAGCAGCCGGGACAGGGGTAATGAAAAACTGTTTTTT. This gives the protein CASSRDRGNEKLFF.